These 13 T cell receptor beta chains originate from one sample sequenced in a study of T cell responses to AZD1222 COVID-19 vaccine. The table came from immunoSEQ multiplex PCR; TCRdb's copy has only in-frame clones and leaves some out. Of 150,000 to 200,000 clones in the sample, approximately 91% were seen once. The sequenced sample was peripheral blood, obtained on day 0 of AZD1222 vaccination. The source of these receptors is an adult in good health.

The chain joins TRBV28 to TRBJ2-5; tentatively, D is TRBD1 (6 bases). V was pared by 2 bases and J by 5 bases, with 18 bases between. The length of the CDR3 is 16 residues. CDR1 and CDR2 (germline): MDHEN, SYDVKM. The CDR3 reads CASSLEGGVSGETQYF. The CDR3 nucleotides read TGTGCCAGCAGTTTAGAAGGGGGAGTGAGTGGGGAGACCCAGTACTTC.

The chain couples TRBV3-1 (or the pseudogene TRBV3-2) to TRBJ2-1; 13 bases align to TRBD2. The CDR3 runs to 16 residues. The V gene's germline CDR1 is LGHDT and CDR2 YNNKEL (reference sequence). With 3 bases clipped from V and 9 bases from J, the junction kept 8 bases outside the gene matches. CDR3 sequence (DNA): TGTGCCAGCAGCCACCTAACTAGCGGGGGGGCCGGTGAGCAGTTCTTC. Amino acid sequence: CASSHLTSGGAGEQFF.

The gene calls are TRBV7-6 and TRBJ2-1; 9 nucleotides align to TRBD2. Germline CDR1 SGHVS, CDR2 FNYEAQ. V dropped 1 base and J dropped 1; count of bases not matched to a gene: 2. The CDR3 is 16 amino acids. The DNA of the CDR3 is TGTGCCAGCAGCTTAGAAGCGGGAGGTTCCTACAATGAGCAGTTCTTC. It translates to CASSLEAGGSYNEQFF.

This clone was detected only once. The CDR3 DNA follows: TGTGCCAGCAGCCAAGAGGAGGGAGAGTGGGAGACCCAGTACTTC. Translating gives CASSQEEGEWETQYF. The chain uses TRBV3-1 (or the pseudogene TRBV3-2) and TRBJ2-5, with D perhaps TRBD2 (6 bases). CDR3 length: 15 residues. V lost 0 bases and J 5 bases, leaving 13 bases between the germline ends. CDR1 is LGHDT and CDR2 is YNNKEL in the germline V gene (reference sequence).

The chain has TRBV12-5 and TRBJ2-7, with a possible D match to TRBD2 (5 bases). This CDR3 has 12 amino acids. Trimming took off 6 bases at V and 2 bases at J, with 8 bases between the two ends. The germline V gene encodes CDR1 LGHNT and CDR2 FRNRAP. The CDR3 DNA is TGTGCTAGTGGCTTCGGGACCTACGAGCAGTACTTC. This gives the protein CASGFGTYEQYF. The full variable domain, completed using reference TRBV12-5 and TRBJ2-7, is DARVTQTPRHKVTEMGQEVTMRCQPILGHNTVFWYRQTMMQGLELLAYFRNRAPLDDSGMPKDRFSAEMPDATLATLKIQPSEPRDSAVYFCASGFGTYEQYFGPGTRLTVT.

The rearrangement uses TRBV5-1 and TRBJ1-1, with TRBD1 as a possible D gene (6 bases). V gave up 5 bases and J gave up 4 bases, with 21 bases separating them. Germline V gene sequence: CDR1 SGHRS, CDR2 YFSETQ. There are 16 residues in the CDR3. The CDR3 region has the DNA TGCGCCAGCAGATCTACGGGCGCCGGACAGAGCACTGAAGCTTTCTTT. This encodes CASRSTGAGQSTEAFF. Using reference TRBV5-1 and TRBJ1-1 for the parts outside the CDR3, the full variable domain is KAGVTQTPRYLIKTRGQQVTLSCSPISGHRSVSWYQQTPGQGLQFLFEYFSETQRNKGNFPGRFSGRQFSNSRSEMNVSTLELGDSALYLCASRSTGAGQSTEAFFGQGTRLTVV.

This clone has a single count. This chain connects TRBV27 to TRBJ1-4; D unresolved. The CDR3 runs 16 residues. Deletions cut 6 bases from V and 0 bases from J, with 14 bases between. Germline lookup yields CDR1 MNHEY and CDR2 SMNVEV (reference sequence). CDR3 amino acids: CASSFDWRATNEKLFF. CDR3 DNA sequence: TGTGCCAGCAGCTTCGACTGGAGGGCAACTAATGAAAAACTGTTTTTT.

The sample holds one count of this clone. The chain is built from TRBV4-2 and TRBJ2-5; 10 bases line up with TRBD1. The CDR3 is 15 amino acids. From germline, CDR1 is LGHNA and CDR2 YNFKEQ. J gave up 5 bases and V 2 bases, and 5 bases lay outside the gene matches. CDR3 sequence: CASSQLGQGPETQYF. The CDR3 DNA is TGTGCCAGCAGCCAACTGGGACAGGGGCCTGAGACCCAGTACTTC.

The chain has TRBV3-1 (or the pseudogene TRBV3-2) and TRBJ1-3, with no clear D. Germline V CDR1 and CDR2: LGHDT, YNNKEL (reference sequence). V was cut by 1 base and J by 1 base, with 14 bases left in between. The CDR3 runs to 17 residues. The CDR3 DNA sequence: TGTGCCAGCAGCCAAGGTGACCGAAGATTATCTGGAAACACCATATATTTT. Translated, it gives CASSQGDRRLSGNTIYF.

The V and J genes are TRBV2 and TRBJ1-5, with TRBD1 matching over 8 bases. With 4 bases clipped from V and 9 bases from J, the junction kept 11 bases outside the gene matches. Germline V gives CDR1 SNHLY, CDR2 FYNNEI. The CDR3 contains 15 residues. CDR3 coding DNA: TGTGCCAGCAGTGGGCGGGACAGGTCTGTGGGGCCCCAGCATTTT. Protein sequence: CASSGRDRSVGPQHF.

This CDR3 reads CALGTPDSYEQYF. For the CDR3, the DNA is TGTGCCCTCGGGACCCCCGATTCCTACGAGCAGTACTTC. The chain couples TRBV10-3 to TRBJ2-7; D may correspond to TRBD1 or TRBD2 (5 bases each). CDR1 and CDR2 (germline): ENHRY, SYGVKD. The CDR3 loop spans 13 amino acids. Trimming stripped 11 bases from V and 1 base from J, with 15 bases between.

Points on this clone: The identical CDR3 is also encoded by other nucleotide sequences in the sample. The genes are TRBV4-3 and TRBJ2-6; TRBD1 might be the D (5 bases). Germline lookup yields CDR1 LGHNA and CDR2 YSLEER. The CDR3 spans 16 residues. Between the trimmed V and J ends, which lost 0 bases and 4 bases, there was a span of 10 bases. CDR3 residues: CASSQESGSGANVLTF. The CDR3 DNA reads as TGCGCCAGCAGCCAAGAGTCAGGGTCGGGGGCCAACGTCCTGACTTTC.

This clone is a singleton in its sample. The J gene is TRBJ1-4, the V gene TRBV5-5, with D perhaps matching TRBD1 (6 bases). From germline, CDR1 is SGHKS and CDR2 YYEKEE (reference sequence). There are 12 residues in the CDR3. Trimming took off 7 bases at V and 8 bases at J, with 12 bases between the two ends. The CDR3 bases are TGTGCCAGCCGGACGGGGGGCGAAAAACTGTTTTTT. Protein: CASRTGGEKLFF.